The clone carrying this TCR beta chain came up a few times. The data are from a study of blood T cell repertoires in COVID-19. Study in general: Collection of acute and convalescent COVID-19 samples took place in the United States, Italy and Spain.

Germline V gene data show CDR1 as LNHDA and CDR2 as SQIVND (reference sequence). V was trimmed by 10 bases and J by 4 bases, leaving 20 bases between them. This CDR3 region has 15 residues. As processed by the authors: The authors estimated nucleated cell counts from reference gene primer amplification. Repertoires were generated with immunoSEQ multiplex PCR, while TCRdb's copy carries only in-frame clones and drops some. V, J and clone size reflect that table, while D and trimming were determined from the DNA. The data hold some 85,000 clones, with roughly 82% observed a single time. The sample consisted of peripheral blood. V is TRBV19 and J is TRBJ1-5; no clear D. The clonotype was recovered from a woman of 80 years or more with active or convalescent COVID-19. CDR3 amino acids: CATIEAATSNQPQHF. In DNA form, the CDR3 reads TGTGCCACCATAGAGGCAGCAACCTCGAATCAGCCCCAGCATTTT.